The 23 T cell receptor beta chains below come from one sample, sequenced in a study of T cell repertoires in cytomegalovirus infection. A single record per CDR3 protein comes from TCRdb applying MiXCR to the reads. The table lists about 320,000 distinct CDR3 sequences, over 7.5% of them singletons, with about 3.9% in the top ten. The sample was PBMCs. Receptors were obtained from a human donor in good health (CMV status not recorded). Some clones in this sample may be carry-over from other donors' samples.

The J gene is TRBJ1-5, the V gene TRBV27, with D uncertain. The ends were cut back, 0 bases at V and 0 bases at J, with 6 bases in the middle. The CDR3 is made up of 15 amino acids. Germline assignment: CDR1 MNHEY and CDR2 SMNVEV (reference sequence). Here the CDR3 DNA reads TGTGCCAGCAGTTTATCCAGCTATAGCAATCAGCCCCAGCATTTT. Encoded protein: CASSLSSYSNQPQHF.

There are a few counts of this clonotype. J is TRBJ2-3 and V is TRBV10-3; either TRBD1 or TRBD2 may supply D (5 bases each). There are 13 residues in the CDR3. Germline-derived CDR1 and CDR2 are ENHRY and SYGVKD. V gave up 7 bases and J gave up 3 bases, with 11 bases separating them. Here the CDR3 DNA reads TGTGCCATCACAACGGGGACGACAGATACGCAGTATTTT. Protein product: CAITTGTTDTQYF.

The V call is TRBV28, the J call TRBJ1-2; the D gene is possibly TRBD1 (6 bases). V was cut by 8 bases and J by 8 bases, with 24 bases left in between. This CDR3 spans 15 amino acids. Germline CDR1 and CDR2: MDHEN and SYDVKM. The CDR3 DNA is TGTGCCAGCGAATGGGGCCCCAAACAGGGCGGCGGCTACACCTTC. This translates into CASEWGPKQGGGYTF.

This clonotype appeared a few times. The chain uses TRBV6-5 and TRBJ2-5, with TRBD2 identical over 9 bases. V gave up 2 bases and J gave up 4 bases; unmatched junction bases: 8. The V gene's germline CDR1 is MNHEY and CDR2 SVGAGI. This CDR3 comprises 16 residues. CDR3 DNA: TGTGCCAGCAGTTACCTTGCGGGAGGGCCTGGAGAGACCCAGTACTTC. As protein: CASSYLAGGPGETQYF.

This clonotype was observed a handful of times. The rearrangement links TRBV19 to TRBJ2-6; no firm D call. CDR1 and CDR2 from the germline V gene are LNHDA and SQIVND (reference sequence). Trimming took off 3 bases at V and 0 bases at J, with 9 bases between the two ends. This CDR3 is 16 amino acids long. This CDR3 reads CASSMGFNSGANVLTF. The CDR3 bases are TGTGCCAGTAGTATGGGGTTCAACTCTGGGGCCAACGTCCTGACTTTC.

This clonotype was found many times. This chain joins TRBV24-1 and TRBJ2-3, with 9 bases fitting TRBD2. Germline V lookup: CDR1 KGHDR, CDR2 SFDVKD. The junction had 6 bases not matched to a gene; V was cut back by 5 bases and J by 4 bases. The CDR3 runs to 15 residues. The CDR3 spells CATSGASGTPDTQYF. The DNA for the CDR3 is TGTGCCACCAGTGGGGCTAGCGGGACACCAGATACGCAGTATTTT.

The chain uses TRBV12-3 or TRBV12-4 and TRBJ1-1; possibly TRBD1 for D (5 bases). This CDR3 region has 12 residues. Deletions cut 7 bases from V and 11 bases from J, with 17 bases between. The CDR3 is CASIRLGGRAFF. The CDR3 bases are TGTGCCAGCATCCGATTGGGGGGAAGGGCTTTCTTT.

This clonotype was seen at least ten times. This rearrangement joins TRBV24-1 to TRBJ2-1, with 14 bases aligning to TRBD2. This CDR3 is built from 21 residues. V shed 2 bases and J 6 bases; nucleotides not matched to a gene: 17. CDR1 and CDR2 (germline): KGHDR, SFDVKD. CDR3 in amino acids: CATSDSIGGTSGSRAPNEQFF. The CDR3 DNA reads as TGTGCCACCAGTGATTCAATAGGGGGGACTAGCGGGAGTAGGGCTCCCAATGAGCAGTTCTTC.

This clonotype was observed a few times. V usage is TRBV7-9 and J usage is TRBJ2-7, with 8 bases lining up with TRBD1. The CDR3 is 15 amino acids. Trimming cost V 4 bases and J 4 bases; bases outside gene matches: 9. CDR1 SEHNR and CDR2 FQNEAQ come from the germline V gene (reference sequence). CDR3 in amino acids: CASSSTDRGSYEQYF. The CDR3 DNA is TGTGCCAGCAGCTCGACAGACAGGGGATCATACGAGCAGTACTTC.

The chain couples TRBV12-3 or TRBV12-4 to TRBJ2-5; 8 bases are a match to TRBD1. The CDR3 covers 15 residues. V gave up 7 bases and J gave up 4 bases; unmatched junction bases: 11. The CDR3, as DNA: TGTGCCAGCAATCCCAGGACAGGGATGACAGAGACCCAGTACTTC. Its translation: CASNPRTGMTETQYF.

This clonotype was seen many times. V and J are TRBV12-3 or TRBV12-4 and TRBJ1-1, with 10 bases fitting TRBD1. Losses at the gene ends were 3 bases for V and 10 bases for J; bases not matched to a gene: 8. CDR3 length equals 14 residues. The CDR3 DNA sequence: TGTGCCAGCAGTTTGACAGGGGGCAACGGAGGAGCTTTCTTT. This sequence encodes CASSLTGGNGGAFF.

This clonotype has ten or more counts. This chain connects TRBV7-3 to TRBJ1-1; D gene uncertain. With 1 base removed from V and 1 base from J, the gap between germline ends came to 10 bases. CDR1 and CDR2 from the germline V gene are SGHTA and FQGTGA. The CDR3 is made up of 15 amino acids. The DNA for the CDR3 is TGTGCCAGCAGCTTAATCCGAAGATCGAACACTGAAGCTTTCTTT. Protein sequence: CASSLIRRSNTEAFF.

This clonotype came up many times. The rearrangement links TRBV7-8 to TRBJ2-3, with D hard to call. This CDR3 spans 14 amino acids. Germline V gives CDR1 SGHVS, CDR2 FQNEAQ. Trimming took 4 bases from V and 5 from J, leaving 13 bases between them. This CDR3 is CASSSPRSGDTQYF. CDR3 DNA sequence: TGTGCCAGCAGCTCTCCCCGGTCCGGAGATACGCAGTATTTT. The full variable domain, rest sourced from reference TRBV7-8 and TRBJ2-3, is GAGVSQSPRYKVAKRGQDVALRCDPISGHVSLFWYQQALGQGPEFLTYFQNEAQLDKSGLPSDRFFAERPEGSVSTLKIQRTQQEDSAVYLCASSSPRSGDTQYFGPGTRLTVL.

The chain is built from TRBV7-9 and TRBJ1-1; 11 positions agree with TRBD1. The CDR3 consists of 13 residues. Germline V CDR1 and CDR2: SEHNR, FQNEAQ (reference sequence). V shed 5 bases and J 7 bases; nucleotides not matched to a gene: 3. CDR3 region: CASSIGTGGEAFF. The DNA of the CDR3 is TGTGCCAGCAGCATAGGGACAGGGGGTGAAGCTTTCTTT. The full variable domain, in which reference TRBV7-9 and TRBJ1-1 provide the parts outside the CDR3, is DTGVSQNPRHKITKRGQNVTFRCDPISEHNRLYWYRQTLGQGPEFLTYFQNEAQLEKSRLLSDRFSAERPKGSFSTLEIQRTEQGDSAMYLCASSIGTGGEAFFGQGTRLTVV.

This clonotype was recorded many times. The chain couples TRBV12-3 or TRBV12-4 to TRBJ1-5, with D possibly TRBD1 on 5 matching bases. V lost 5 bases and J 7 bases, leaving 18 bases between the germline ends. The length of the CDR3 is 15 residues. The CDR3 sequence is CASSPRRGRRQPQHF. The CDR3 coding sequence is TGTGCCAGCAGTCCCCGTCGGGGGAGGCGGCAGCCCCAGCATTTT.

This clonotype has only a few counts. The rearrangement uses TRBV7-9 and TRBJ1-4; D remains ambiguous. Trimming removed 1 base at V and 5 bases at J, with 8 bases between. This CDR3 is built from 14 residues. Germline CDR1 reads SEHNR; CDR2 reads FQNEAQ (reference sequence). The DNA of the CDR3 is TGTGCCAGCAGCTTAGGGGTTCCCAATGAAAAACTGTTTTTT. This sequence encodes CASSLGVPNEKLFF.

A few counts support this clonotype. The V gene is TRBV4-2, the J gene TRBJ2-7, with 10 nucleotides matching TRBD2. Germline V gene data show CDR1 as LGHNA and CDR2 as YNFKEQ. The junction had 13 bases not matched to a gene; V was cut back by 0 bases and J by 2 bases. The length of the CDR3 is 19 residues. CDR3 in amino acids: CASSQDASSGGSYPYEQYF. CDR3 in DNA: TGTGCCAGCAGCCAAGATGCAAGTAGCGGGGGGTCCTACCCCTACGAGCAGTACTTC.

The chain's CDR3 is CASSQDRVPRTGRNEQFF. The CDR3, as DNA: TGCGCCAGCAGCCAAGATAGAGTGCCGAGGACAGGGAGGAATGAGCAGTTCTTC. This chain links TRBV4-3 with TRBJ2-1; 8 nucleotides match TRBD1. The germline CDR1 and CDR2 sequences are LGHNA and YSLEER. The CDR3 spans 18 residues. J gave up 7 bases and V 0 bases, and 14 bases lay outside the gene matches.

The table lists this clonotype with many counts. V is TRBV4-3 and J is TRBJ1-2, with 8 bases that match TRBD1. After removal of 0 bases from V and 7 bases from J, the junction contained 7 bases not matched to a gene. Per germline, CDR1 LGHNA and CDR2 YSLEER. The CDR3 totals 15 residues. Written as DNA, the CDR3 is TGCGCCAGCAGCCAAGATTTGGGAGGGACAGGTGGCTACACCTTC. It is translated as CASSQDLGGTGGYTF.

This clonotype was picked up many times. V usage is TRBV25-1 and J usage is TRBJ2-7; D possibly uses TRBD1 or TRBD2 (5 bases each). Trimming shortened V by 5 bases and J by 3 bases, and 14 bases separated the two germline ends. This CDR3 contains 14 residues. Germline lookup yields CDR1 MGHDK and CDR2 SYGVNS. The CDR3 DNA follows: TGTGCCAGCAGTTATGGGGGACGGCTCTACGAGCAGTACTTC. Translation: CASSYGGRLYEQYF.

This clonotype has at least ten counts. The gene calls are TRBV7-2 and TRBJ2-7; D remains ambiguous. V dropped 1 base and J dropped 3 bases, with 13 bases sitting between them. Germline CDR1 is SGHTA and CDR2 is FQGNSA. The CDR3 has 15 residues. CDR3: CASSLESQERYEQYF. The CDR3, as DNA: TGTGCCAGCAGCTTAGAAAGCCAGGAGCGCTACGAGCAGTACTTC.

This clonotype was picked up a small number of times. The chain combines TRBV4-1 with TRBJ2-1, with 7 nucleotides matching TRBD1. CDR3 size: 15 residues. The trim removed 0 bases at V and 9 bases at J, leaving 8 bases unmatched. Germline-derived CDR1 and CDR2 are MGHRA and YSYEKL. The CDR3 here is CASSQDQGEFLEQFF. DNA for the CDR3: TGCGCCAGCAGCCAAGACCAGGGGGAATTTCTTGAGCAGTTCTTC.

This clonotype came up many times. The junction and the germline gene differ at one end; a read error may be behind it. The chain uses TRBV7-9 and TRBJ2-7; D ambiguous. The germline gives CDR1 SEHNR, CDR2 FQNEAQ (reference sequence). The CDR3 spans 12 residues. CDR3 in DNA: TGTGCCAGCAGCTTAGACGAGTTAGCTTCAGACTTC. Translation: CASSLDELASDF.